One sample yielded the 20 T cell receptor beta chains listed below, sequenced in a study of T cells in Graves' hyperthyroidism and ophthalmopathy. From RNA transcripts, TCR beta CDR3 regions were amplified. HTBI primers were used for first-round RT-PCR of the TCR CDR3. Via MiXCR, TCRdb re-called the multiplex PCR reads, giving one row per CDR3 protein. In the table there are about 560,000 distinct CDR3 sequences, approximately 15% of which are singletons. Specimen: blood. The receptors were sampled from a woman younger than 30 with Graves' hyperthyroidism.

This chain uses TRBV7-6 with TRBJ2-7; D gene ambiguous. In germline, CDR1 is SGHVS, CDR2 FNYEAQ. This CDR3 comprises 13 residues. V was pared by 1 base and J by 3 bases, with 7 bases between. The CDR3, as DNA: TGTGCCAGCAGCTTAGACAGAAACTACGAGCAGTACTTC. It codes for CASSLDRNYEQYF.

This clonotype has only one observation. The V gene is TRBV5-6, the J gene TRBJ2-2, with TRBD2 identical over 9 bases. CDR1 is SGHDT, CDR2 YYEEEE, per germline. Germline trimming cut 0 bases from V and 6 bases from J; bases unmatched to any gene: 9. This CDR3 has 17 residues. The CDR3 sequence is CASSLGIGGRASGELFF. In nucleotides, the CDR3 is TGTGCCAGCAGCTTGGGTATTGGCGGGAGGGCCTCCGGGGAGCTGTTTTTT.

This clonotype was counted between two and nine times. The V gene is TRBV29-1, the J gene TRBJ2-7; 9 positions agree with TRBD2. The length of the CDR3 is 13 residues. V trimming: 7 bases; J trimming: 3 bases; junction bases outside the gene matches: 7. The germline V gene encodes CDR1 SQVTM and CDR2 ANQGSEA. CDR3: CSAASSGNYEQYF. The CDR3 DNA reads TGCAGCGCCGCATCTAGCGGGAACTACGAGCAGTACTTC.

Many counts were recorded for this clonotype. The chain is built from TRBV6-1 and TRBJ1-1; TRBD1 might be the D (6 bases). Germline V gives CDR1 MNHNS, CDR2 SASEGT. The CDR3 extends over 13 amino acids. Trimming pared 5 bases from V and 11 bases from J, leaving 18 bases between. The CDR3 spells CASSSPRGPRAFF. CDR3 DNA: TGTGCCAGCAGTTCCCCCAGGGGCCCACGGGCTTTCTTT.

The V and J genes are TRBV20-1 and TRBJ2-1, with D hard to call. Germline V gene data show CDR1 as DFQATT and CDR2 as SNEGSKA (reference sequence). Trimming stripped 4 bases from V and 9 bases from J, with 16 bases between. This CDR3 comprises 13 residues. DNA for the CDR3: TGCAGTGCTAAAGACCCGAATGGTCGTGAGCAGTTCTTC. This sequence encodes CSAKDPNGREQFF.

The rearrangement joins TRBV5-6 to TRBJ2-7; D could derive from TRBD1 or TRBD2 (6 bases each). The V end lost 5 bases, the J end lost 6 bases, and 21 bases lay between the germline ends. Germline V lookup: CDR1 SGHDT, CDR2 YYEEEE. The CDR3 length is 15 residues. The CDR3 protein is CASSSEGGVVIEQYF. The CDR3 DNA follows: TGTGCCAGCAGTTCAGAGGGGGGCGTGGTGATCGAGCAGTACTTC.

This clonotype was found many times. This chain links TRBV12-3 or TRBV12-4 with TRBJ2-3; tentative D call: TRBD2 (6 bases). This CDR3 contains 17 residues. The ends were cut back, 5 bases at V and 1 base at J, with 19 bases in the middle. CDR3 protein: CASSNRISLAGTDTQYF. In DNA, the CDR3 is TGTGCCAGCAGTAATCGGATTAGCTTAGCGGGCACAGATACGCAGTATTTT.

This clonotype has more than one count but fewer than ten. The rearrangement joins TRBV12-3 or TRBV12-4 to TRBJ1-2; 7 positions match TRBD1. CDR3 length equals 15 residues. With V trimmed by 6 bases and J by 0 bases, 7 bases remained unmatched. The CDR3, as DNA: TGTGCCAGCAGACCAAGCAGGGGGTCTAACTATGGCTACACCTTC. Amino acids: CASRPSRGSNYGYTF.

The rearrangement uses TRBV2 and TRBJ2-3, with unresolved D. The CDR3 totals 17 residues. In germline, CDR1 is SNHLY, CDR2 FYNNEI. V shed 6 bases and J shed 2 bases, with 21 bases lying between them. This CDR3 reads CASRAVQFLELTDTQYF. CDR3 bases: TGTGCCAGCAGGGCCGTACAGTTTTTAGAACTCACAGATACGCAGTATTTT.

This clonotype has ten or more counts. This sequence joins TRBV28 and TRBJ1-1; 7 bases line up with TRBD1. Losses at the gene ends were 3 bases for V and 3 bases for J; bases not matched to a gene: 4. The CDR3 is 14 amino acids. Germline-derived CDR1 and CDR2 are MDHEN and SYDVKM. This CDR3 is CASSLGTVDTEAFF. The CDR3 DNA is TGTGCCAGCAGTTTGGGGACAGTTGACACTGAAGCTTTCTTT.

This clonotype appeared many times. This chain's CDR3 is CASSLDKLSNEQFF. The DNA for the CDR3 is TGTGCCAGCAGCTTAGATAAGCTGTCTAATGAGCAGTTCTTC. This chain uses TRBV11-2 with TRBJ2-1; D uncertain. The germline V gene has CDR1 SGHAT and CDR2 FQNNGV. Trimming pared 0 bases from V and 7 bases from J, leaving 10 bases between. This CDR3 comprises 14 residues.

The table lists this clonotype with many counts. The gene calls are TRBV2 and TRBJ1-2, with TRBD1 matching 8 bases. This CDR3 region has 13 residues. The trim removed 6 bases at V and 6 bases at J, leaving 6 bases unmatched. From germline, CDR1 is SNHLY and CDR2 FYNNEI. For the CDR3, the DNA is TGTGCCAGCAGGGTGGACAGGGAACATGGCTACACCTTC. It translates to CASRVDREHGYTF.

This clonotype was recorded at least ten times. The CDR3 protein is CASSGRGSGVTDTQYF. CDR3 coding DNA: TGTGCCAGCAGTGGACGCGGTAGCGGGGTCACAGATACGCAGTATTTT. The rearrangement uses TRBV6-2 or TRBV6-3 and TRBJ2-3, with 8 bases matching TRBD2. Germline values: CDR1 MNHEY, CDR2 SVGEGT. There are 16 residues in the CDR3. Germline trimming cut 5 bases from V and 2 bases from J; bases unmatched to any gene: 9.

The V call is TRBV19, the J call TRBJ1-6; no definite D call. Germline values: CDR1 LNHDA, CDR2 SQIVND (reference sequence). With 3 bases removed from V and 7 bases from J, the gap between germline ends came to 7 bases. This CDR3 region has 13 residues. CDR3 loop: CASSIGVNSPLHF. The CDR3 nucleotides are TGTGCCAGTAGTATTGGGGTAAATTCACCCCTCCACTTT.

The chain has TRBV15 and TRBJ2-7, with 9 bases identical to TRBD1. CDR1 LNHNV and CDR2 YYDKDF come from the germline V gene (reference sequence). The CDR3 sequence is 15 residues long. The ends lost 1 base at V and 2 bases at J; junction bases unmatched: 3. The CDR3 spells CATSRGDRVPYEQYF. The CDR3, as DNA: TGTGCCACCAGCAGAGGGGACAGGGTCCCCTACGAGCAGTACTTC.

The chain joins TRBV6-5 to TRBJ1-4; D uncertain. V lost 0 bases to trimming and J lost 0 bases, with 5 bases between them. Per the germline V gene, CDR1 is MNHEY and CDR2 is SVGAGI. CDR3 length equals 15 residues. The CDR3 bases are TGTGCCAGCAGTTACTCAGATGCAACTAATGAAAAACTGTTTTTT. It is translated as CASSYSDATNEKLFF.

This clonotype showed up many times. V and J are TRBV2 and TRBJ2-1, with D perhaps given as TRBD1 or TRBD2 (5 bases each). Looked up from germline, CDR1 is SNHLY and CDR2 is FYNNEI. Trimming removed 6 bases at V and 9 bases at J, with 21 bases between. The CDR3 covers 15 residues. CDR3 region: CASRGSGAPNSEQFF. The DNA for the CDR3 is TGTGCCAGCAGGGGGTCCGGGGCCCCCAATTCTGAGCAGTTCTTC.

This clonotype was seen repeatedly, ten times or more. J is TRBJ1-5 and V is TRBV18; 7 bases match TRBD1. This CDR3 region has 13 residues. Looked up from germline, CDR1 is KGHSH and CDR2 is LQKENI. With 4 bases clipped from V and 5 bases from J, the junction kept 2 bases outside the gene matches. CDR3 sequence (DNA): TGTGCCAGCTCACAAACAGGGGATCAGCCCCAGCATTTT. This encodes CASSQTGDQPQHF.

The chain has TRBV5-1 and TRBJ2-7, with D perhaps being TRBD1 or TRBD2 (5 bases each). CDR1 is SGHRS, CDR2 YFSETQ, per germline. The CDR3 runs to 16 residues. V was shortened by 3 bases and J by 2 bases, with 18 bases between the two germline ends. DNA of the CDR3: TGCGCCAGCAGCTCCGCTCGGGACCTAATTCCCTACGAGCAGTACTTC. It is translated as CASSSARDLIPYEQYF.

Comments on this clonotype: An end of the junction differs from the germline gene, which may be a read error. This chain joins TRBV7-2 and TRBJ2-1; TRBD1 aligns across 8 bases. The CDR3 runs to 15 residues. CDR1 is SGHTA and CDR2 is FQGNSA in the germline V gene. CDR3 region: CASSGWTGMGNERFF. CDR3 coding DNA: TGTGCCAGCAGCGGATGGACAGGGATGGGGAATGAGCGGTTCTTC. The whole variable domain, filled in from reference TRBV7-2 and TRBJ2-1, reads GAGVSQSPSNKVTEKGKDVELRCDPISGHTALYWYRQSLGQGLEFLIYFQGNSAPDKSGLPSDRFSAERTGGSVSTLTIQRTQQEDSAVYLCASSGWTGMGNERFFGPGTRLTVL.